This TCR beta chain originates from a study of glioma-infiltrating T cells. The length of the CDR3 is 12 residues. Trimming removed 2 bases from V and 13 bases from J, with 17 bases in between. The germline CDR1 and CDR2 sequences are SQVTM and ANQGSEA. The iRepertoire nested amplicon-rescue multiplex PCR amplified TCR alpha and beta CDR3s from RNA. One-step reverse transcription and amplification started from about 100-400 ng of tissue mRNA or PBMC total RNA. TCRdb reprocessed the multiplex PCR reads via MiXCR and lists one record per CDR3 protein. The data hold over 3,500 distinct CDR3 sequences, with under 30% observed a single time. Regarding this clonotype: Its antigen remains unidentified.

Notes on the study in general: Non-neoplastic patients had below-expected tissue-blood divergence, while all gliomas exceeded expectation. Only very few CDR3 sequences appeared in both tissue and blood.

The origin of this receptor is a human donor with low-grade glioma or glioblastoma, undergoing nonglioma brain surgery, or in good health (not recorded which). The rearrangement joins TRBV29-1 to TRBJ1-1; a possible D gene is TRBD1 (5 bases). The sequenced sample was glioma tissue, nonneoplastic brain tissue, or PBMCs (not recorded which). The DNA for the CDR3 is TGCAGCGTTGAAAACCTCCCTGGGGGAATTTTCTTT. This translates into CSVENLPGGIFF.